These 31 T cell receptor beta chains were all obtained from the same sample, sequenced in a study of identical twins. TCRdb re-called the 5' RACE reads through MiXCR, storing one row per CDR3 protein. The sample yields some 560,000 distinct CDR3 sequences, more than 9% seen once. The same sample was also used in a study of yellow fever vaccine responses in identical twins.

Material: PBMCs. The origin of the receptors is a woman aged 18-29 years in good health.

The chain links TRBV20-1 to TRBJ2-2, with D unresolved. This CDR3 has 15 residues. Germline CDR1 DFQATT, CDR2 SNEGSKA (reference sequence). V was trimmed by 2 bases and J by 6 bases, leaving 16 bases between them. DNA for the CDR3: TGCAGTGCTAGACCGACCACGATATCCCCCGGGGAGCTGTTTTTT. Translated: CSARPTTISPGELFF.

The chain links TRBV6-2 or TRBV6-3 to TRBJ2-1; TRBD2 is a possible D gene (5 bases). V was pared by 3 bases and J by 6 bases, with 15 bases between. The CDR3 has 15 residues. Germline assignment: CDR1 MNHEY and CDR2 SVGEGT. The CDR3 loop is CASSYERAAGNEQFF. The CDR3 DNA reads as TGTGCCAGCAGTTATGAGAGGGCCGCGGGCAATGAGCAGTTCTTC.

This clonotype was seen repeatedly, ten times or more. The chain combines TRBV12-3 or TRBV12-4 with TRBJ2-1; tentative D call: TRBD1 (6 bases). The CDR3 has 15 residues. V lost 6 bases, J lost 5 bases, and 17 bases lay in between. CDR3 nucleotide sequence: TGTGCCAGCAGCTTTTTCGGTAAGGGGGACAATGAGCAGTTCTTC. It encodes CASSFFGKGDNEQFF.

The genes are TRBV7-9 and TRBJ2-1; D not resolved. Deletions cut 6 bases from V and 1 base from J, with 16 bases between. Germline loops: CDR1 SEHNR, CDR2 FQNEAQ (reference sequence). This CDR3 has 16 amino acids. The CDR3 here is CASRPLLVGSYNEQFF. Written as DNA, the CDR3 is TGTGCCAGCAGACCACTCTTGGTTGGGTCCTACAATGAGCAGTTCTTC.

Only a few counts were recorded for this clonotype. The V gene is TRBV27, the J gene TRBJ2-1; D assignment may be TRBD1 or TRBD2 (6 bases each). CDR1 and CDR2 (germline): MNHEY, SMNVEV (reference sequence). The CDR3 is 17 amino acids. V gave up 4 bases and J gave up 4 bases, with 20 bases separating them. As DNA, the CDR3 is TGTGCCAGCAGTTCATTCGGGGGCTTTGGTTCGTACAATGAGCAGTTCTTC. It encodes CASSSFGGFGSYNEQFF.

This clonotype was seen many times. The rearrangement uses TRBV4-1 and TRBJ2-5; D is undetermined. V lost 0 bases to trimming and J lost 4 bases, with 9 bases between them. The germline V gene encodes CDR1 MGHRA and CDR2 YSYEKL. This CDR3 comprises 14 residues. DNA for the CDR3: TGCGCCAGCAGCCAAGAGGTTCGGTCAGAGACCCAGTACTTC. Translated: CASSQEVRSETQYF.

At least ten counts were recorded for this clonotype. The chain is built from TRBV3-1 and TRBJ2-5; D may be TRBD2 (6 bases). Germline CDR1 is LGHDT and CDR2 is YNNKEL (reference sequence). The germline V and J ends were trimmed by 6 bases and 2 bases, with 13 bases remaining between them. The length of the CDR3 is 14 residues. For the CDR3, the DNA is TGTGCCAGCAGTCCGATGACTAGGCAAGAGACCCAGTACTTC. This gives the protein CASSPMTRQETQYF.

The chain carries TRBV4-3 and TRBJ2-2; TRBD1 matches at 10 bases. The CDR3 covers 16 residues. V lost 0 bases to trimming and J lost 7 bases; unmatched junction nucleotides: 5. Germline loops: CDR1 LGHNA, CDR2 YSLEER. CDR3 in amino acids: CASSQDRQGAGGELFF. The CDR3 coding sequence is TGCGCCAGCAGCCAAGATAGACAGGGGGCTGGCGGGGAGCTGTTTTTT.

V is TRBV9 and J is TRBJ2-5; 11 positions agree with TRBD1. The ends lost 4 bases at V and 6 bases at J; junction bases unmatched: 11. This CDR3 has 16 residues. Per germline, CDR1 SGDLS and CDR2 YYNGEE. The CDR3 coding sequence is TGTGCCAGCAGCCCACGTCCCGGGACAGGGGGACAGACCCAGTACTTC. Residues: CASSPRPGTGGQTQYF.

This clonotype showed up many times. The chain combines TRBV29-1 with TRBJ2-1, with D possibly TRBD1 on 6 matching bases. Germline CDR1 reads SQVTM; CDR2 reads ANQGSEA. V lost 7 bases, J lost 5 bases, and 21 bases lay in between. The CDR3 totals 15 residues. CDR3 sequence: CSGRQAPQPNNEQFF. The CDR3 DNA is TGCAGCGGCCGACAGGCCCCTCAGCCCAACAATGAGCAGTTCTTC.

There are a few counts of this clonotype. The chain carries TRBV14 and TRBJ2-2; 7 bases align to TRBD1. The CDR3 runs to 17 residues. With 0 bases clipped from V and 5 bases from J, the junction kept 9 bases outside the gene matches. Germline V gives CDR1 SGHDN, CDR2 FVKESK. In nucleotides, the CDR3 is TGTGCCAGCAGCCAAGACCCCTGGGACAGTCAAACCGGGGAGCTGTTTTTT. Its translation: CASSQDPWDSQTGELFF.

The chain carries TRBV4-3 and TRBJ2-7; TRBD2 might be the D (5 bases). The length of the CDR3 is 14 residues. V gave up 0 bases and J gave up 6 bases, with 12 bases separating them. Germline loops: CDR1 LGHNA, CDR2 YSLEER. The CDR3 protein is CASSQDIGIGEQYF. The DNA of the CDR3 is TGCGCCAGCAGCCAAGATATCGGGATTGGCGAGCAGTACTTC.

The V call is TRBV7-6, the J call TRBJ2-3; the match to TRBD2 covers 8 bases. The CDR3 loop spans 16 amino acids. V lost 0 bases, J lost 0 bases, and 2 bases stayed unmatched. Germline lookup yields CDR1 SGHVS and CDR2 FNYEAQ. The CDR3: CASSLASSGSTDTQYF. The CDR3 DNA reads TGTGCCAGCAGCTTAGCGTCTAGCGGGAGCACAGATACGCAGTATTTT.

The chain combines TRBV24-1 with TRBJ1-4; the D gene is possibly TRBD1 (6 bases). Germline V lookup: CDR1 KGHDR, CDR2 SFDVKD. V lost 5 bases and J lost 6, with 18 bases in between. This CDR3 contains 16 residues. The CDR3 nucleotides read TGTGCCACCAGTGCCGTTCCAGGGGCTGGGGATGAAAAACTGTTTTTT. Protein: CATSAVPGAGDEKLFF.

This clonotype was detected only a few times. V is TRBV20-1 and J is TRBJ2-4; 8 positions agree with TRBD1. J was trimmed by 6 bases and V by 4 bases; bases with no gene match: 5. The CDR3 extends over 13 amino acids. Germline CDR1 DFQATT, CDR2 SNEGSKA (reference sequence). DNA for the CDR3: TGCAGTGCTAAAAGGACAGGGTCAAACATTCAGTACTTC. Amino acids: CSAKRTGSNIQYF.

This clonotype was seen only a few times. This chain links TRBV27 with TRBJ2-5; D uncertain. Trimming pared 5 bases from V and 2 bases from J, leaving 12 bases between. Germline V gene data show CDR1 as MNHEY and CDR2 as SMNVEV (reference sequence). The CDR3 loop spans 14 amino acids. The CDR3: CASSGLGAQETQYF. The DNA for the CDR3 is TGTGCCAGCAGTGGCCTTGGCGCACAAGAGACCCAGTACTTC.

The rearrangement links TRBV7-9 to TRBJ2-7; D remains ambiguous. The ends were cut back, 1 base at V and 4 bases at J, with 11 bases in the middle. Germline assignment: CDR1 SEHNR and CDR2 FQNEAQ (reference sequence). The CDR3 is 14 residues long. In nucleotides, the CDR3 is TGTGCCAGCAGCTTAGGTGTTTTGGGGTACGAGCAGTACTTC. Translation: CASSLGVLGYEQYF.

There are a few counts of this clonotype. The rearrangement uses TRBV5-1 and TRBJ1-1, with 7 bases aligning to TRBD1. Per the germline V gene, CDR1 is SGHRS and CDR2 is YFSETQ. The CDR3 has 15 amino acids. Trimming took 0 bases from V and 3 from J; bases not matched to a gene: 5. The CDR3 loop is CASSLDRGMDTEAFF. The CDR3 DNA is TGCGCCAGCAGCTTGGACAGGGGTATGGACACTGAAGCTTTCTTT.

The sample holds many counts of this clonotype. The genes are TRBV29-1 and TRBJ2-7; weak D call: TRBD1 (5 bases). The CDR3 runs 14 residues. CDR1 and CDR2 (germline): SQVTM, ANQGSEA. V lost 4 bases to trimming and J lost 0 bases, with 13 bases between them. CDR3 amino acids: CSVVWTPSSYEQYF. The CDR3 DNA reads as TGCAGCGTTGTTTGGACACCCTCCTCCTACGAGCAGTACTTC.

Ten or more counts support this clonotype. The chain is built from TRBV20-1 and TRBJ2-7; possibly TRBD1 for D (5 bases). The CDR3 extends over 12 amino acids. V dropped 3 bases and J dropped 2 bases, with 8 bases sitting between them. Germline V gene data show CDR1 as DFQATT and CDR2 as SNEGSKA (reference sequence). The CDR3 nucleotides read TGCAGTGCTAGGGACATTACCTACGAGCAGTACTTC. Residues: CSARDITYEQYF.

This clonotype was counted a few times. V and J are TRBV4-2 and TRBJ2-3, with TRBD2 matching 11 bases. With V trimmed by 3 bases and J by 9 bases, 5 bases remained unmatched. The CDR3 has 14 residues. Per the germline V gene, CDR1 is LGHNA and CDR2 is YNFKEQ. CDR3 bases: TGTGCCAGCAGCCAGGGGGGGACTAGCGGAACGCAGTATTTT. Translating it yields CASSQGGTSGTQYF.

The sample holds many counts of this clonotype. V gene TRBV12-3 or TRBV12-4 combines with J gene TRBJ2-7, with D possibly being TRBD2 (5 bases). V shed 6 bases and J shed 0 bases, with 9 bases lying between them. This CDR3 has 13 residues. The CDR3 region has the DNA TGTGCCAGCAGGATCCGGGACTCCTACGAGCAGTACTTC. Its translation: CASRIRDSYEQYF.

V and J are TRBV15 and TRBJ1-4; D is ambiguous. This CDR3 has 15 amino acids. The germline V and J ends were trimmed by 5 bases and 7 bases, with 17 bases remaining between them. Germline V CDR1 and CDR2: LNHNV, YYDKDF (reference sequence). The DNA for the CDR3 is TGTGCCACCAGCGGGGAACCTGATGGTTTTGAAAAACTGTTTTTT. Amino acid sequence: CATSGEPDGFEKLFF.

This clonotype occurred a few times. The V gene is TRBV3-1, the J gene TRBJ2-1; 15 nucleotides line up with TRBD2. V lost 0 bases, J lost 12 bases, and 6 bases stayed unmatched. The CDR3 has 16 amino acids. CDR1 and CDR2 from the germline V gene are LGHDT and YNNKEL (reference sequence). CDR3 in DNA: TGTGCCAGCAGCCAAGAAGCCGGGACTAGCGGGGGGATGCAGTTCTTC. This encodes CASSQEAGTSGGMQFF.

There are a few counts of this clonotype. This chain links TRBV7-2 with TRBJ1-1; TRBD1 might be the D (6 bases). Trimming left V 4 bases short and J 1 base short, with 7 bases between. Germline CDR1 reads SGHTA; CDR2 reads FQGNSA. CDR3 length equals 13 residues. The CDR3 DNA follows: TGTGCCAGCAGCTGGGGACAGAACACTGAAGCTTTCTTT. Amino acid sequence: CASSWGQNTEAFF.

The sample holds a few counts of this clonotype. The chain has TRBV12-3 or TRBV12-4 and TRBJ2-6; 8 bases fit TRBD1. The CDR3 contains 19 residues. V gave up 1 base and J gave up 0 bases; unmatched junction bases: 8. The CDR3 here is CASSLGGRGPLSGANVLTF. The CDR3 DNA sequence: TGTGCCAGCAGTTTAGGGGGCAGGGGGCCCCTCTCTGGGGCCAACGTCCTGACTTTC.

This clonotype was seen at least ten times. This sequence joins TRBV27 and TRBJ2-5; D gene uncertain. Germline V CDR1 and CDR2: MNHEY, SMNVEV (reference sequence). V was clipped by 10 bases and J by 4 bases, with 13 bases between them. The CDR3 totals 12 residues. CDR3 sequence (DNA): TGTGCCAACAGCAAACCCAGAGAGACCCAGTACTTC. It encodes CANSKPRETQYF.

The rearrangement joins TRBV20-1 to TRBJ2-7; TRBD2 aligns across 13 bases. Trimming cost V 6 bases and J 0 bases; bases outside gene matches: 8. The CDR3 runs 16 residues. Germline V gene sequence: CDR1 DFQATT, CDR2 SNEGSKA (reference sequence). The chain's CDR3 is CSAIYGTSGASYEQYF. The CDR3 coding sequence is TGCAGTGCGATATACGGGACTAGCGGGGCCTCCTACGAGCAGTACTTC.

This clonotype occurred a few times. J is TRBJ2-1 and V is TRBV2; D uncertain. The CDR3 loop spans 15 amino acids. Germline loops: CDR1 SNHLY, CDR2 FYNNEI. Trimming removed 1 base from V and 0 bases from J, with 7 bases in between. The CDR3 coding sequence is TGTGCCAGCAGTGAAGAAATAATCTCCTACAATGAGCAGTTCTTC. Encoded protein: CASSEEIISYNEQFF.

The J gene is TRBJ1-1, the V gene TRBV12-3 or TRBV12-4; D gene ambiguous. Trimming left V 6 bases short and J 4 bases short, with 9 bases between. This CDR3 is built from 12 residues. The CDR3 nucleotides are TGTGCCAGCAGACGGACGGGCACTGAAGCTTTCTTT. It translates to CASRRTGTEAFF.

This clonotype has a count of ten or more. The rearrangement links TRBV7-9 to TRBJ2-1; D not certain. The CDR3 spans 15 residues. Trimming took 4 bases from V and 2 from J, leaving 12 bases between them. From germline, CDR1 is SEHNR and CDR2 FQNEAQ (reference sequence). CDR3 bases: TGTGCCAGCAGCTCGCCCCAGGAAACCTACAATGAGCAGTTCTTC. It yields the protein CASSSPQETYNEQFF.